Shown below are 32 T cell receptor beta chains from a single sample sequenced in a study of blood T cell repertoires in COVID-19. Assay used: immunoSEQ multiplex PCR; TCRdb lists only in-frame clones, some missing. The table records hundreds of thousands of clones, roughly 88% of them present only once. Sequencing used peripheral blood. The source of these receptors is a woman in her thirties with active or convalescent COVID-19.

V and J are TRBV6-8 and TRBJ1-4; perhaps TRBD1 as D (6 bases). The CDR3 is made up of 15 amino acids. V dropped 6 bases and J dropped 4 bases, with 15 bases sitting between them. Germline assignment: CDR1 MNHGY and CDR2 SAAAGT. The CDR3 protein is CASRTGQHHNEKLFF. CDR3 sequence (DNA): TGTGCCAGCAGAACCGGACAGCACCATAATGAAAAACTGTTTTTT.

The chain uses TRBV5-4 and TRBJ2-1; 8 bases fit TRBD1. Looked up from germline, CDR1 is SGHNT and CDR2 is YYREEE (reference sequence). The CDR3 extends over 16 amino acids. The J segment lost 0 bases and the V segment lost 5 bases, leaving 7 bases of the junction unmatched. CDR3 sequence: CASRGWTGSSYNEQFF. The DNA for the CDR3 is TGTGCCAGCAGGGGTTGGACAGGGAGCTCCTACAATGAGCAGTTCTTC.

The rearrangement uses TRBV5-4 and TRBJ1-1, with 7 nucleotides matching TRBD1. Germline CDR1 reads SGHNT; CDR2 reads YYREEE (reference sequence). The CDR3 has 14 amino acids. V lost 4 bases and J lost 1; bases outside the gene matches: 4. CDR3 coding DNA: TGTGCCAGCAGCGCGGGACAGCAGAACACTGAAGCTTTCTTT. It translates to CASSAGQQNTEAFF.

The chain employs TRBV19 and TRBJ2-7; 8 nucleotides line up with TRBD1. This CDR3 is built from 12 residues. V shed 5 bases and J 5 bases; nucleotides not matched to a gene: 2. CDR1 is LNHDA, CDR2 SQIVND, per germline (reference sequence). The CDR3 region is CASSPQGDEQYF. The CDR3 region has the DNA TGTGCCAGTAGTCCACAGGGGGACGAGCAGTACTTC.

The CDR3 nucleotides are TGCGCCAGCAGCCGGGGGGACAGCTACAACTACGAGCAGTACTTC. Protein sequence: CASSRGDSYNYEQYF. The chain links TRBV4-1 to TRBJ2-7, with a tentative D call TRBD1 (7 bases). The CDR3 length is 15 residues. In germline, CDR1 is MGHRA, CDR2 YSYEKL. V was cut by 4 bases and J by 3 bases, with 16 bases left in between.

This clone was counted a single time. The chain has TRBV7-8 and TRBJ1-5; possible D gene TRBD1, 6 bases. Germline CDR1 is SGHVS and CDR2 is FQNEAQ. Deletions cut 8 bases from V and 2 bases from J, with 16 bases between. The CDR3 contains 15 residues. CDR3 loop: CASAHREEGNQPQHF. The CDR3 coding sequence is TGTGCCAGCGCCCACAGGGAAGAGGGCAATCAGCCCCAGCATTTT. Combining the CDR3 with reference TRBV7-8 and TRBJ1-5 gives the whole variable domain GAGVSQSPRYKVAKRGQDVALRCDPISGHVSLFWYQQALGQGPEFLTYFQNEAQLDKSGLPSDRFFAERPEGSVSTLKIQRTQQEDSAVYLCASAHREEGNQPQHFGDGTRLSIL.

The V gene is TRBV2, the J gene TRBJ1-4; 7 positions agree with TRBD1. The CDR3 consists of 16 residues. Germline V CDR1 and CDR2: SNHLY, FYNNEI. V lost 4 bases to trimming and J lost 3 bases; unmatched junction nucleotides: 8. Here the CDR3 reads CASSGNRGRANEKLFF. DNA for the CDR3: TGTGCCAGCAGTGGGAACAGGGGTCGGGCTAATGAAAAACTGTTTTTT. The full variable domain, rest sourced from reference TRBV2 and TRBJ1-4, is EPEVTQTPSHQVTQMGQEVILRCVPISNHLYFYWYRQILGQKVEFLVSFYNNEISEKSEIFDDQFSVERPDGSNFTLKIRSTKLEDSAMYFCASSGNRGRANEKLFFGSGTQLSVL.

The chain links TRBV18 to TRBJ1-2, with D hard to call. The germline gives CDR1 KGHSH, CDR2 LQKENI. V gave up 3 bases and J gave up 8 bases, with 19 bases separating them. This CDR3 comprises 15 residues. The DNA of the CDR3 is TGTGCCAGCTCACCCGCTTTGGCTCCCAGGAGGGGCTACACCTTC. Its protein is CASSPALAPRRGYTF.

The chain recombines TRBV6-5 with TRBJ1-3; a weak D match, TRBD1 (5 bases). The CDR3 is 15 amino acids. Germline loops: CDR1 MNHEY, CDR2 SVGAGI. The germline V and J ends were trimmed by 6 bases and 0 bases, with 12 bases remaining between them. The DNA of the CDR3 is TGTGCCAGCAGGGACACCGTAGGCTCTGGAAACACCATATATTTT. Its translation: CASRDTVGSGNTIYF.

In this sample, this clone turned up a few times. The chain has TRBV6-5 and TRBJ2-4; TRBD1 matches at 9 bases. The J segment lost 7 bases and the V segment lost 7 bases, leaving 8 bases of the junction unmatched. Germline values: CDR1 MNHEY, CDR2 SVGAGI. The CDR3 is 14 residues long. The CDR3 region is CASTLGGQGNIQYF. The CDR3 coding sequence is TGTGCCAGCACCCTAGGAGGACAGGGGAACATTCAGTACTTC.

The rearrangement uses TRBV3-1 (or the pseudogene TRBV3-2) and TRBJ1-1; TRBD1 matches at 9 bases. Unmatched junction bases numbered 13, after V lost 2 bases and J lost 9 bases. From germline, CDR1 is LGHDT and CDR2 YNNKEL (reference sequence). The CDR3 has 16 amino acids. The CDR3 loop reads CASSQTGGAGTAQAFF. CDR3 DNA: TGTGCCAGCAGCCAAACAGGGGGCGCAGGGACAGCGCAAGCTTTCTTT.

The rearrangement links TRBV11-3 to TRBJ2-1, with D perhaps TRBD1 (5 bases). The CDR3 is 13 amino acids. Trimming pared 1 base from V and 10 bases from J, leaving 11 bases between. Per the germline V gene, CDR1 is SGHNT and CDR2 is YENEEA. In DNA form, the CDR3 reads TGTGCCAGCAGCTTAGGTGGGGCAGGGGAGCAGTTCTTC. It specifies CASSLGGAGEQFF.

The V gene is TRBV7-9, the J gene TRBJ2-7; D is unclear. The CDR3 has 15 residues. Trimming removed 0 bases at V and 0 bases at J, with 9 bases between. Looked up from germline, CDR1 is SEHNR and CDR2 is FQNEAQ (reference sequence). This CDR3 reads CASSLAARSSYEQYF. For the CDR3, the DNA is TGTGCCAGCAGCTTAGCCGCCCGGAGCTCCTACGAGCAGTACTTC.

The gene calls are TRBV21-1 and TRBJ2-7; the table's D call of TRBD2 was not tested on the DNA. TRBV21-1 is reported as a pseudogene. The CDR3 contains 14 residues. The CDR3 region has the DNA TGTGCCAGCATGGGCTGGAGGGGCTCCTACGAGCAGTACTTC. Its translation is CASMGWRGSYEQYF.

This clone occurred once. The J gene is TRBJ1-2, the V gene TRBV5-1; D gene uncertain. The CDR3 has 14 amino acids. From germline, CDR1 is SGHRS and CDR2 YFSETQ. Trimming cost V 0 bases and J 0 bases, with 6 bases left between them. DNA for the CDR3: TGCGCCAGCAGCTTGGAGACTACTAACTATGGCTACACCTTC. Its translation is CASSLETTNYGYTF.

This clone was counted once. The chain's CDR3 is CASSVEAGLLGEQFF. CDR3 bases: TGTGCCAGCAGCGTAGAGGCGGGACTATTGGGTGAGCAGTTCTTC. The chain recombines TRBV9 with TRBJ2-1; 7 nucleotides align to TRBD2. The ends lost 0 bases at V and 9 bases at J; junction bases unmatched: 9. The CDR3 consists of 15 residues. Per the germline V gene, CDR1 is SGDLS and CDR2 is YYNGEE.

The gene calls are TRBV7-9 and TRBJ1-1; 7 nucleotides line up with TRBD1. There are 16 residues in the CDR3. V lost 5 bases to trimming and J lost 1 base; unmatched junction nucleotides: 10. CDR1 is SEHNR and CDR2 is FQNEAQ in the germline V gene (reference sequence). CDR3 in DNA: TGTGCCAGCAGCCAATCAACCCGACAGGGGAACACTGAAGCTTTCTTT. This codes for CASSQSTRQGNTEAFF.

This clone was observed a few times. V and J are TRBV29-1 and TRBJ1-1; 7 bases fit TRBD1. There are 16 residues in the CDR3. Germline CDR1 reads SQVTM; CDR2 reads ANQGSEA. The V and J ends lost 4 bases and 2 bases, in that order; junction bases with no gene match: 13. CDR3 protein: CSVVKQGSFLNTEAFF. The CDR3 nucleotides read TGCAGCGTTGTCAAACAGGGGTCCTTTTTAAACACTGAAGCTTTCTTT. Complete variable domain (other parts from reference TRBV29-1 and TRBJ1-1): SAVISQKPSRDICQRGTSLTIQCQVDSQVTMMFWYRQQPGQSLTLIATANQGSEATYESGFVIDKFPISRPNLTFSTLTVSNMSPEDSSIYLCSVVKQGSFLNTEAFFGQGTRLTVV.

This clone came up a few times. This chain connects TRBV5-1 to TRBJ2-1, with 10 bases aligning to TRBD2. CDR3 length equals 14 residues. Per the germline V gene, CDR1 is SGHRS and CDR2 is YFSETQ. With V trimmed by 7 bases and J by 6 bases, 7 bases remained unmatched. This chain's CDR3 is CASGEREGFNEQFF. The DNA of the CDR3 is TGCGCCAGCGGAGAGCGGGAGGGCTTCAATGAGCAGTTCTTC. Using reference TRBV5-1 and TRBJ2-1 for the parts outside the CDR3, the full variable domain is KAGVTQTPRYLIKTRGQQVTLSCSPISGHRSVSWYQQTPGQGLQFLFEYFSETQRNKGNFPGRFSGRQFSNSRSEMNVSTLELGDSALYLCASGEREGFNEQFFGPGTRLTVL.

The chain combines TRBV4-2 with TRBJ1-2; 12 nucleotides line up with TRBD1. V gave up 1 base and J gave up 7 bases; unmatched junction bases: 7. The CDR3 has 16 residues. Germline assignment: CDR1 LGHNA and CDR2 YNFKEQ. CDR3: CASSQGEGQGARGYTF. CDR3 in DNA: TGTGCCAGCAGCCAAGGGGAGGGACAGGGGGCACGTGGCTACACCTTC.

This chain's CDR3 is CASSLGQMNGNTIYF. In DNA form, the CDR3 reads TGCGCCAGCAGCTTGGGACAGATGAATGGAAACACCATATATTTT. V gene TRBV5-1 combines with J gene TRBJ1-3; TRBD1 might be the D (5 bases). Trimming took off 0 bases at V and 3 bases at J, with 10 bases between the two ends. The CDR3 is 15 amino acids. CDR1 is SGHRS, CDR2 YFSETQ, per germline.

Written as DNA, the CDR3 is TGTGCCTGGAGTCTGAGGCTAGCGGGATGGGACGAGCAGTACTTC. It yields the protein CAWSLRLAGWDEQYF. The rearrangement uses TRBV30 and TRBJ2-7, with 9 bases identical to TRBD2. With V trimmed by 2 bases and J by 5 bases, 10 bases remained unmatched. Per the germline V gene, CDR1 is GTSNPN and CDR2 is SVGIG (reference sequence). There are 15 residues in the CDR3.

This chain uses TRBV5-4 with TRBJ1-4; D perhaps matches TRBD1 (5 bases). V gave up 1 base and J gave up 6 bases, with 16 bases separating them. Germline lookup yields CDR1 SGHNT and CDR2 YYREEE (reference sequence). The CDR3 contains 16 residues. The DNA of the CDR3 is TGTGCCAGCAGCTTGACCGGGGGGAACAAATATGAAAAACTGTTTTTT. Its protein product is CASSLTGGNKYEKLFF.

The chain uses TRBV5-1 and TRBJ2-7; 7 nucleotides align to TRBD2. The J segment lost 6 bases and the V segment lost 2 bases, leaving 5 bases of the junction unmatched. There are 13 residues in the CDR3. From germline, CDR1 is SGHRS and CDR2 YFSETQ. For the CDR3, the DNA is TGCGCCAGCAGCTTAGATAGCGGGTCCGAGCAGTACTTC. Its translation is CASSLDSGSEQYF.

The rearrangement links TRBV28 to TRBJ2-3, with 16 nucleotides matching TRBD2. The CDR3 contains 17 residues. Germline V CDR1 and CDR2: MDHEN, SYDVKM. With 5 bases clipped from V and 5 bases from J, the junction kept 7 bases outside the gene matches. The chain's CDR3 is CASSTGTSGRAKDTQYF. The CDR3 DNA follows: TGTGCCAGCAGTACTGGGACTAGCGGGAGGGCCAAAGATACGCAGTATTTT. The whole variable domain, remainder taken from reference TRBV28 and TRBJ2-3, is DVKVTQSSRYLVKRTGEKVFLECVQDMDHENMFWYRQDPGLGLRLIYFSYDVKMKEKGDIPEGYSVSREKKERFSLILESASTNQTSMYLCASSTGTSGRAKDTQYFGPGTRLTVL.

The chain carries TRBV19 and TRBJ1-2; D is ambiguous. Trimming left V 7 bases short and J 0 bases short, with 12 bases between. Germline V lookup: CDR1 LNHDA, CDR2 SQIVND (reference sequence). The CDR3 runs 14 residues. The CDR3 DNA reads as TGTGCCAGTAACAGCAAAGCTGCTAACTATGGCTACACCTTC. It encodes CASNSKAANYGYTF.

The rearrangement uses TRBV7-8 and TRBJ2-1, with 8 positions matching TRBD2. The germline gives CDR1 SGHVS, CDR2 FQNEAQ. V shed 2 bases and J 6 bases; nucleotides not matched to a gene: 9. This CDR3 is 16 amino acids long. For the CDR3, the DNA is TGTGCCAGCAGCTTACGACTGAGCGGGAGCTCCAATGAGCAGTTCTTC. It specifies CASSLRLSGSSNEQFF. Complete variable domain (other parts from reference TRBV7-8 and TRBJ2-1): GAGVSQSPRYKVAKRGQDVALRCDPISGHVSLFWYQQALGQGPEFLTYFQNEAQLDKSGLPSDRFFAERPEGSVSTLKIQRTQQEDSAVYLCASSLRLSGSSNEQFFGPGTRLTVL.

The chain links TRBV27 to TRBJ1-2; TRBD1 aligns across 9 bases. The CDR3 spans 14 residues. Germline V gives CDR1 MNHEY, CDR2 SMNVEV (reference sequence). V lost 5 bases to trimming and J lost 4 bases; unmatched junction nucleotides: 5. The chain's CDR3 is CASSPRDRVYGYTF. CDR3 sequence (DNA): TGTGCCAGCAGTCCCCGGGACAGGGTCTATGGCTACACCTTC.

The genes are TRBV10-1 and TRBJ1-1; a possible D gene is TRBD1 (6 bases). Per the germline V gene, CDR1 is WNHNN and CDR2 is SYGVQD (reference sequence). The CDR3 is 15 amino acids. Trimming shortened V by 4 bases and J by 1 base, and 13 bases separated the two germline ends. CDR3 sequence (DNA): TGCGCCAGCAGTGTCGCCGGGACACCGAACACTGAAGCTTTCTTT. Its translation: CASSVAGTPNTEAFF.

J is TRBJ2-3 and V is TRBV3-1 (or the pseudogene TRBV3-2); TRBD2 is a possible D gene (5 bases). The V gene's germline CDR1 is LGHDT and CDR2 YNNKEL (reference sequence). CDR3 length: 14 residues. The V and J ends lost 0 bases and 10 bases respectively, with 14 bases between them. The CDR3 nucleotides are TGTGCCAGCAGCCAAGATTTTGGAGGAGAGGCGCAGTATTTT. Protein product: CASSQDFGGEAQYF.

This clone was seen only a few times. The chain has TRBV6-5 and TRBJ1-1; D unresolved. The CDR3 runs to 14 residues. The germline V gene has CDR1 MNHEY and CDR2 SVGAGI. The V end lost 2 bases, the J end lost 3 bases, and 10 bases lay between the germline ends. The CDR3 region is CASSYVLEYTEAFF. CDR3 in DNA: TGTGCCAGCAGTTACGTCTTGGAGTACACTGAAGCTTTCTTT.

The rearrangement links TRBV5-6 to TRBJ1-1, with unresolved D. Germline loops: CDR1 SGHDT, CDR2 YYEEEE. CDR3 size: 15 residues. The V end lost 1 base, the J end lost 0 bases, and 10 bases lay between the germline ends. The CDR3 loop reads CASSLIGRMNTEAFF. The CDR3 DNA reads TGTGCCAGCAGCTTGATTGGGCGTATGAACACTGAAGCTTTCTTT.